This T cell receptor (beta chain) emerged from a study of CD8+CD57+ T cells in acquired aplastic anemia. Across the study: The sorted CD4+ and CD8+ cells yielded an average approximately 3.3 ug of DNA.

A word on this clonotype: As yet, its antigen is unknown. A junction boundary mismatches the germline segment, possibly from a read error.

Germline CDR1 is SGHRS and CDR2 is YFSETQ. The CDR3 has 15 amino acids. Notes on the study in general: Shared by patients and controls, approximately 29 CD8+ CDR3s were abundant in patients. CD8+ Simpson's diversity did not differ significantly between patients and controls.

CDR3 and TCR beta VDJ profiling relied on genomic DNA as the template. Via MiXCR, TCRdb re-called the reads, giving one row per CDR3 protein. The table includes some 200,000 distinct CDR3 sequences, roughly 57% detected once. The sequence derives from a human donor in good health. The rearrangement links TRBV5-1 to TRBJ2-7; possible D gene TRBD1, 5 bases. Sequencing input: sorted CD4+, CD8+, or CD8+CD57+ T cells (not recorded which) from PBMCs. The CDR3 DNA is TGTGCCAGCAGCTTAGGCAGGGCAAATCCCTACGAGCAGTACTTC. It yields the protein CASSLGRANPYEQYF.